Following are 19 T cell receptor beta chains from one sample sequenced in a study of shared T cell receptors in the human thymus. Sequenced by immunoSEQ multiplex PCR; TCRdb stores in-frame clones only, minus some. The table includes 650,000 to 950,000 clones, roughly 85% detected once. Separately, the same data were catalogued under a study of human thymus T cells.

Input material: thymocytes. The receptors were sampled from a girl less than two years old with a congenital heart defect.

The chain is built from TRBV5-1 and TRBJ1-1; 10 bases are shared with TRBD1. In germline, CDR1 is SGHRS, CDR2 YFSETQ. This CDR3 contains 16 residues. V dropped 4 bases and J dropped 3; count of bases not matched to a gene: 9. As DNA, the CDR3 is TGCGCCAGCAGCCGGGGACAGGGGATAGGTGACACTGAAGCTTTCTTT. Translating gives CASSRGQGIGDTEAFF.

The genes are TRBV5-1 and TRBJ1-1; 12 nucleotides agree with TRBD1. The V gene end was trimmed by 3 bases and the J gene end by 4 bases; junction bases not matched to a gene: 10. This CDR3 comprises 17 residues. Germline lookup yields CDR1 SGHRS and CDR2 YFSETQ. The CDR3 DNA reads TGCGCCAGCAGCTGCTGGCCCGGGACAGGGGGCTTCACTGAAGCTTTCTTT. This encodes CASSCWPGTGGFTEAFF.

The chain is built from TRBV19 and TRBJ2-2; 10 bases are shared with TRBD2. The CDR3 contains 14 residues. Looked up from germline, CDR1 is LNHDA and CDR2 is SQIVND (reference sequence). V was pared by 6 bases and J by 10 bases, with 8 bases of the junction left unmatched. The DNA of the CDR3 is TGTGCCAGTAGACTAGCGGGGATAGAGGAGGAGCTGTTTTTT. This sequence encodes CASRLAGIEEELFF.

The CDR3 is CASSLAWGPQPQHF. As DNA, the CDR3 is TGTGCCAGCAGCTTAGCTTGGGGGCCCCAGCCCCAGCATTTT. The chain joins TRBV7-8 to TRBJ1-5, with TRBD1 as a possible D gene (6 bases). The germline V gene encodes CDR1 SGHVS and CDR2 FQNEAQ. Trimming cost V 0 bases and J 7 bases, with 10 bases left between them. The CDR3 length is 14 residues.

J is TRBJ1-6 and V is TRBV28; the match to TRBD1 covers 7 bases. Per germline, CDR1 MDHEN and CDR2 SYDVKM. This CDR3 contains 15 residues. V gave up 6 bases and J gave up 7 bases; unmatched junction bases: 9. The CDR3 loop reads CASSLGPGGNSPLHF. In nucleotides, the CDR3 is TGTGCCAGCAGCCTAGGGCCAGGGGGAAATTCACCCCTCCACTTT.

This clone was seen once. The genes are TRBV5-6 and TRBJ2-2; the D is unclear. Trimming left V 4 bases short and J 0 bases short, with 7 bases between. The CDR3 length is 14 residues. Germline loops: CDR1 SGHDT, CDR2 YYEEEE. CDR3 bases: TGTGCCAGCAGCCTTGGCCCGAACACCGGGGAGCTGTTTTTT. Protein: CASSLGPNTGELFF.

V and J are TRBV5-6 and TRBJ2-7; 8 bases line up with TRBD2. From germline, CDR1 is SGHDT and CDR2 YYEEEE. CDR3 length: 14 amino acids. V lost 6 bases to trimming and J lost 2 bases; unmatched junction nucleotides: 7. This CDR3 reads CASTLAGRTYEQYF. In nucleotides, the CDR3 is TGTGCCAGCACCCTAGCGGGTAGGACCTACGAGCAGTACTTC.

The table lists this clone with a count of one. The CDR3 bases are TGTGCCAGCAGCCAAGATCGATATGAGGGACAGGGAATATCGTGTGGCTACACCTTC. Its protein product is CASSQDRYEGQGISCGYTF. The chain has TRBV14 and TRBJ1-2; 9 bases align to TRBD1. Trimming at V came to 0 bases and at J to 7 bases, leaving 18 bases not matched to a gene. CDR3 length: 19 amino acids. Germline CDR1 reads SGHDN; CDR2 reads FVKESK.

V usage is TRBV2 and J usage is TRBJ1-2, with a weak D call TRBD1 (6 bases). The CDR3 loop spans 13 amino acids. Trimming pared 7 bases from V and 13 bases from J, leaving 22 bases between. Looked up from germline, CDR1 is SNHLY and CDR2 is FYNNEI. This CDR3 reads CASTVPRGEVCTF. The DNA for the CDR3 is TGTGCCAGCACGGTCCCCAGGGGCGAAGTCTGCACCTTC.

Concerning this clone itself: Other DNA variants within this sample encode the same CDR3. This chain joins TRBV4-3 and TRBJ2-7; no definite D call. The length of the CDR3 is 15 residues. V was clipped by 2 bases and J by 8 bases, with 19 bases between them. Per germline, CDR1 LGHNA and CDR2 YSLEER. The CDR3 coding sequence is TGCGCCAGCAGCCAAACTGGGCAGGAAAGACCCAAGCAGTACTTC. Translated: CASSQTGQERPKQYF.

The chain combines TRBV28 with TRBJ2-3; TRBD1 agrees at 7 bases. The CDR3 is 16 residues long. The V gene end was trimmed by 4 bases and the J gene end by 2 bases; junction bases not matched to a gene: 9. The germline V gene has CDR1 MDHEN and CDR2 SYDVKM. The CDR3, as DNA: TGTGCCAGCAGTTACCCGGACAGGACACTCACAGATACGCAGTATTTT. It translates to CASSYPDRTLTDTQYF. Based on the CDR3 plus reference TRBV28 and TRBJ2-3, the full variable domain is DVKVTQSSRYLVKRTGEKVFLECVQDMDHENMFWYRQDPGLGLRLIYFSYDVKMKEKGDIPEGYSVSREKKERFSLILESASTNQTSMYLCASSYPDRTLTDTQYFGPGTRLTVL.

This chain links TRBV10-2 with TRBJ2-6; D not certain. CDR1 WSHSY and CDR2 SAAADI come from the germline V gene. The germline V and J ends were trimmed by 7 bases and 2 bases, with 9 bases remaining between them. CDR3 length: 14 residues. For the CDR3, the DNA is TGCGCCAGCACCCGACGGGCTGGGGCCAACGTCCTGACTTTC. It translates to CASTRRAGANVLTF.

The CDR3 DNA reads as TGTGCCAGCAGTGATGGACAGGGTAATTGTTCCTACAATGAGCAGTTCTTC. This encodes CASSDGQGNCSYNEQFF. V and J are TRBV6-1 and TRBJ2-1; 8 bases fit TRBD1. The CDR3 is 17 residues long. Looked up from germline, CDR1 is MNHNS and CDR2 is SASEGT. Trimming at V came to 3 bases and at J to 1 base, leaving 8 bases not matched to a gene.

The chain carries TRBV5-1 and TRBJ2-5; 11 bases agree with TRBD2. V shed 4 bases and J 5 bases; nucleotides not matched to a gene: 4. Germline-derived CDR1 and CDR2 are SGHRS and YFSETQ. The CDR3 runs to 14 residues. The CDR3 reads CASSQLAGDETQYF. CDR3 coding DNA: TGCGCCAGCAGCCAACTAGCGGGGGACGAGACCCAGTACTTC.

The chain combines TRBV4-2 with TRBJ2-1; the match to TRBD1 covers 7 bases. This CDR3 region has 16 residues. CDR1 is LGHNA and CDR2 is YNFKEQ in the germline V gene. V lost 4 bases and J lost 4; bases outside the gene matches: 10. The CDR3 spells CASSRFADREYNEQFF. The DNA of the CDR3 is TGTGCCAGCAGCCGATTCGCCGACAGGGAATACAATGAGCAGTTCTTC.

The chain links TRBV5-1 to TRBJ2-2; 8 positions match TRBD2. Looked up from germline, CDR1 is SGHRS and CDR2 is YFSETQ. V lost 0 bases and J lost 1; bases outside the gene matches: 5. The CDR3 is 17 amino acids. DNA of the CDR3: TGCGCCAGCAGCTTGGGTAACCTAGCGGGGAACACCGGGGAGCTGTTTTTT. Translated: CASSLGNLAGNTGELFF.

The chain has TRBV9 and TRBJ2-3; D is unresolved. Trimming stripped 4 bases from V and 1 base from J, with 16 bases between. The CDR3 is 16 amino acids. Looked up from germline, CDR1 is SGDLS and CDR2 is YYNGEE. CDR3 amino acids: CASSLEGGARTDTQYF. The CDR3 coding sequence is TGTGCCAGCAGCCTCGAAGGCGGAGCCCGCACAGATACGCAGTATTTT.

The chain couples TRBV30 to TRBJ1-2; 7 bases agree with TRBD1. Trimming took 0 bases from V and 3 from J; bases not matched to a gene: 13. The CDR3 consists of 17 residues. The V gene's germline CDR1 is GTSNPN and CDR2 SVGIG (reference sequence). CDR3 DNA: TGTGCCTGGAGTGTACGGGACAGCGCGGGATTCTACTATGGCTACACCTTC. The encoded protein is CAWSVRDSAGFYYGYTF.

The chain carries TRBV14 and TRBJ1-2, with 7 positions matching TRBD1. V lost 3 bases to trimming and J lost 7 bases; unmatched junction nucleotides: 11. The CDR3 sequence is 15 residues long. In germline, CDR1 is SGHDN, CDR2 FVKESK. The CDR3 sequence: CASSHDRVAFCGYTF. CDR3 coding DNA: TGTGCCAGCAGCCACGACAGGGTGGCGTTCTGTGGCTACACCTTC.